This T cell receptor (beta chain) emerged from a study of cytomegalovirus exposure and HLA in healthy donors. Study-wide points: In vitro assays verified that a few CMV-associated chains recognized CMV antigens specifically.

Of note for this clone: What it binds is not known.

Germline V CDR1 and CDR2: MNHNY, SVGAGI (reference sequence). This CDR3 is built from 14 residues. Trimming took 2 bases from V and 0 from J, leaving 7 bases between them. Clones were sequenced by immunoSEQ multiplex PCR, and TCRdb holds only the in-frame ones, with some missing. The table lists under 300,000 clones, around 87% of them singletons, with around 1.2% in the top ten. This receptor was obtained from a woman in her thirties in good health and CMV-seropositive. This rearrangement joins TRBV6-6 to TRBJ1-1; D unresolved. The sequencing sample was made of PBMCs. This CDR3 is CASSYGVMNTEAFF. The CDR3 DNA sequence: TGTGCCAGCAGTTACGGAGTAATGAACACTGAAGCTTTCTTT.